This entry lists 17 T cell receptor beta chains sequenced from one sample in a study of blood T cells in healthy people across ages. A second PCR of 7 to 11 cycles used a sample-barcoded 5' primer and a J-beta primer mix. TCRdb independently ran MiXCR on the 5' RACE reads; one entry per CDR3 protein. The sample lists 550,000 to 650,000 distinct CDR3 sequences, around 27% occurring once. These data were also reused for a study on T cells of mothers and their children.

The sequenced material came from blood. Receptors were obtained from a boy aged 2 to 10 in good health.

V and J are TRBV6-1 and TRBJ1-2, with D possibly matching TRBD1 (5 bases). CDR3 length equals 14 residues. Trimming took 0 bases from V and 2 from J, leaving 7 bases between them. The V gene's germline CDR1 is MNHNS and CDR2 SASEGT. The CDR3 loop is CASSEARGNYGYTF. The CDR3, as DNA: TGTGCCAGCAGTGAAGCGAGGGGAAACTATGGCTACACCTTC.

This clonotype was seen only a few times. The chain carries TRBV6-6 and TRBJ2-3; 9 nucleotides align to TRBD1. The CDR3 loop spans 16 amino acids. V shed 1 base and J 7 bases; nucleotides not matched to a gene: 9. Germline assignment: CDR1 MNHNY and CDR2 SVGAGI (reference sequence). CDR3 in amino acids: CASSYLGTGGKNTQYF. Here the CDR3 DNA reads TGTGCCAGCAGTTACTTGGGAACAGGGGGCAAGAATACGCAGTATTTT.

This chain joins TRBV2 and TRBJ1-2; D not resolved. This CDR3 is built from 12 residues. Trimming left V 3 bases short and J 4 bases short, with 6 bases between. Per the germline V gene, CDR1 is SNHLY and CDR2 is FYNNEI. The CDR3 is CASSESSYGYTF. The CDR3 DNA reads TGTGCCAGCAGTGAGTCATCCTATGGCTACACCTTC. Together with reference TRBV2 and TRBJ1-2, the CDR3 gives the full variable domain: EPEVTQTPSHQVTQMGQEVILRCVPISNHLYFYWYRQILGQKVEFLVSFYNNEISEKSEIFDDQFSVERPDGSNFTLKIRSTKLEDSAMYFCASSESSYGYTFGSGTRLTVV.

This clonotype was picked up a small number of times. This chain uses TRBV7-2 with TRBJ2-5, with TRBD2 identical over 12 bases. CDR3 length: 16 residues. V was pared by 4 bases and J by 1 base, with 4 bases of the junction left unmatched. CDR1 is SGHTA and CDR2 is FQGNSA in the germline V gene. For the CDR3, the DNA is TGTGCCAGCAGCTCTAGCGGGGGGGCCTCCCAAGAGACCCAGTACTTC. Its protein is CASSSSGGASQETQYF.

The CDR3 reads CSVARSETQYF. CDR3 sequence (DNA): TGCAGTGTAGCTAGGTCAGAGACCCAGTACTTC. The chain has TRBV20-1 and TRBJ2-5; D is undetermined. CDR1 is DFQATT, CDR2 SNEGSKA, per germline (reference sequence). V dropped 7 bases and J dropped 4 bases, with 10 bases sitting between them. The length of the CDR3 is 11 residues.

The chain joins TRBV7-9 to TRBJ1-2, with 7 bases identical to TRBD1. V gave up 4 bases and J gave up 5 bases; unmatched junction bases: 10. The CDR3 runs to 15 residues. Germline-derived CDR1 and CDR2 are SEHNR and FQNEAQ (reference sequence). The CDR3 spells CASSSGGAGWYGYTF. The CDR3 DNA reads TGTGCCAGCAGCTCAGGGGGGGCTGGTTGGTATGGCTACACCTTC.

In the case of this clonotype: One junction end disagrees with the germline gene, perhaps due to a read error. The V and J genes are TRBV9 and TRBJ1-3; 9 positions agree with TRBD1. CDR1 is SGDLS, CDR2 YYNGEE, per germline. There are 12 residues in the CDR3. In DNA form, the CDR3 reads TGTGCCAGCAGCGAGGCCCCGGGACAGGGAAGTTTT. Translating it yields CASSEAPGQGSF.

The chain couples TRBV6-2 or TRBV6-3 to TRBJ2-3; 10 nucleotides align to TRBD2. Per the germline V gene, CDR1 is MNHEY and CDR2 is SVGEGT. CDR3 length: 16 amino acids. V trimming: 6 bases; J trimming: 2 bases; junction bases outside the gene matches: 8. CDR3 bases: TGTGCCAGCAGCACCGGGACTAGCGCCGTCACAGATACGCAGTATTTT. Residues: CASSTGTSAVTDTQYF.

The rearrangement uses TRBV12-3 or TRBV12-4 and TRBJ2-1; no clear D gene. This CDR3 comprises 13 residues. V dropped 3 bases and J dropped 6 bases, with 9 bases sitting between them. The CDR3 DNA reads TGTGCCAGCAGTTTCGGGTCCCCCAATGAGCAGTTCTTC. It translates to CASSFGSPNEQFF.

The chain has TRBV7-9 and TRBJ2-7, with 9 bases identical to TRBD2. The junction had 4 bases not matched to a gene; V was cut back by 4 bases and J by 6 bases. Germline values: CDR1 SEHNR, CDR2 FQNEAQ (reference sequence). The CDR3 consists of 13 residues. CDR3 bases: TGTGCCAGCAGCTACGGACTAGCGAGCGAGCAGTACTTC. Amino acids: CASSYGLASEQYF.

The chain recombines TRBV28 with TRBJ2-7, with a possible D match to TRBD2 (5 bases). V lost 4 bases, J lost 3 bases, and 16 bases lay in between. The CDR3 covers 15 residues. Per germline, CDR1 MDHEN and CDR2 SYDVKM. This chain's CDR3 is CASSSLVGDGYEQYF. As DNA, the CDR3 is TGTGCCAGCAGTTCCCTAGTGGGAGACGGCTACGAGCAGTACTTC. Supplemented by reference TRBV28 and TRBJ2-7, the full variable domain reads DVKVTQSSRYLVKRTGEKVFLECVQDMDHENMFWYRQDPGLGLRLIYFSYDVKMKEKGDIPEGYSVSREKKERFSLILESASTNQTSMYLCASSSLVGDGYEQYFGPGTRLTVT.

This chain uses TRBV12-3 or TRBV12-4 with TRBJ2-3; D is ambiguous. The CDR3 spans 14 residues. Trimming shortened V by 2 bases and J by 2 bases, and 8 bases separated the two germline ends. CDR3 in amino acids: CASSLLGPTDTQYF. CDR3 DNA sequence: TGTGCCAGCAGTTTATTAGGTCCCACAGATACGCAGTATTTT.

This clonotype was counted many times. The chain joins TRBV3-1 to TRBJ2-5; a possible D gene is TRBD1 (5 bases). This CDR3 region has 14 residues. The ends were cut back, 0 bases at V and 1 base at J, with 6 bases in the middle. Germline-derived CDR1 and CDR2 are LGHDT and YNNKEL (reference sequence). The CDR3 DNA is TGTGCCAGCAGCCAAGAGCAGGGCCAAGAGACCCAGTACTTC. Translated, it gives CASSQEQGQETQYF.

This chain joins TRBV9 and TRBJ2-1; 12 positions agree with TRBD2. Germline V gene data show CDR1 as SGDLS and CDR2 as YYNGEE. Losses at the gene ends were 3 bases for V and 4 bases for J; bases not matched to a gene: 5. The CDR3 has 16 residues. The CDR3 DNA sequence: TGTGCCAGCAGCGCGAGACTAGCGGGAGAATACAATGAGCAGTTCTTC. It yields the protein CASSARLAGEYNEQFF. The entire variable domain, with the rest obtained from reference TRBV9 and TRBJ2-1, is as follows: DSGVTQTPKHLITATGQRVTLRCSPRSGDLSVYWYQQSLDQGLQFLIQYYNGEERAKGNILERFSAQQFPDLHSELNLSSLELGDSALYFCASSARLAGEYNEQFFGPGTRLTVL.

The chain uses TRBV7-2 and TRBJ2-3; D is uncertain. The ends were cut back, 5 bases at V and 0 bases at J, with 15 bases in the middle. Germline CDR1 is SGHTA and CDR2 is FQGNSA. The CDR3 runs to 16 residues. For the CDR3, the DNA is TGTGCCAGCAGCCTCTGGGCAGAGCCTAGCACAGATACGCAGTATTTT. As protein: CASSLWAEPSTDTQYF.

The V and J genes are TRBV4-2 and TRBJ2-7, with D unresolved. Germline V gene data show CDR1 as LGHNA and CDR2 as YNFKEQ. The V end lost 0 bases, the J end lost 2 bases, and 8 bases lay between the germline ends. This CDR3 has 14 residues. The CDR3, as DNA: TGTGCCAGCAGCCAAGAGTGGAAACCCTACGAGCAGTACTTC. Its translation is CASSQEWKPYEQYF.

V gene TRBV12-3 or TRBV12-4 combines with J gene TRBJ2-1; no reliable D call. The germline V and J ends were trimmed by 4 bases and 6 bases, with 16 bases remaining between them. The CDR3 is made up of 15 amino acids. The CDR3 nucleotides read TGTGCCAGCAGTTATAACAGTCTAGAGAGCAATGAGCAGTTCTTC. It is translated as CASSYNSLESNEQFF.